One TCR beta chain is described in this entry. What it binds is not known. Other DNA variants within this sample encode the same CDR3. The entry originates in a study of shared clonotypes between healthy human individuals. This table comes from immunoSEQ multiplex PCR, and its TCRdb copy is limited to in-frame clones, with some not included. The data contain approximately 2.4 million clones, approximately 96% of them singletons. General study findings and limits: The authors expected sequencing depth to affect clonotype sharing among donors. Despite large depth, sorted-subset datasets appeared incompletely sequenced.

This clonotype originated in a man aged 18 to 35 in good health. Sequencing used naive CD4+ T cells sorted from blood. Subset meaning: CD45RA+ positively selected.

The CDR3 DNA follows: TGTGCCTGGAGTGTAGGAGGACCTAGCACAGATACGCAGTATTTT. The encoded protein is CAWSVGGPSTDTQYF. The chain recombines TRBV30 with TRBJ2-3; maybe TRBD2 (5 bases). The ends were cut back, 0 bases at V and 0 bases at J, with 10 bases in the middle. Germline assignment: CDR1 GTSNPN and CDR2 SVGIG (reference sequence). This CDR3 contains 15 residues.